Presented here are 9 T cell receptor beta chains from one specimen sequenced in a study of T cells in Graves' hyperthyroidism and ophthalmopathy (dated 2019 in TCRdb). Libraries were prepared through multiplex PCR. Instrument used: Illumina HiSeq 2000. The TCR beta CDR3 regions were amplified from RNA transcripts. For the first round of RT-PCR on the TCR CDR3, the HTBI primer set was used together with the Qiagen OneStep RT-PCR kit. The public sequencing data were trimmed at Q25 with fastp and processed into clonotypes with MiXCR by TCRdb, which kept only in-frame beta chains. For every CDR3 protein sequence, its rows merge into one entry that carries the most common genes and DNA. The sample has hundreds of thousands of distinct CDR3 sequences on record, roughly 40% of them singletons. Over 8% of the sample is taken by the ten largest. What was sequenced was blood. These receptors all come from a man aged 18 to 30 with Graves' hyperthyroidism.

This clonotype was detected ten times or more. The chain carries TRBV2 and TRBJ1-3, with D unclear. Trimming cost V 0 bases and J 2 bases, with 11 bases left between them. From germline, CDR1 is SNHLY and CDR2 FYNNEI. The CDR3 has 16 residues. The DNA for the CDR3 is TGTGCCAGCAGTGAAGCGCTGCCCCAGGCTGGAAACACCATATATTTT. Its protein is CASSEALPQAGNTIYF.

The table lists this clonotype with many counts. The chain joins TRBV7-2 to TRBJ2-2; D unresolved. V gave up 2 bases and J gave up 3 bases, with 4 bases separating them. CDR3 length: 13 amino acids. CDR1 SGHTA and CDR2 FQGNSA come from the germline V gene. CDR3 residues: CASSLYDTGELFF. Here the CDR3 DNA reads TGTGCCAGCAGCTTATACGACACCGGGGAGCTGTTTTTT.

A single count supports this clonotype. The chain has TRBV5-5 and TRBJ2-7; D uncertain. The V and J ends lost 3 bases and 2 bases respectively, with 9 bases between them. CDR3 length: 13 residues. Germline V gene sequence: CDR1 SGHKS, CDR2 YYEKEE (reference sequence). CDR3 nucleotides: TGTGCCAGCAGCTCGGGTTCCGCCTACGAGCAGTACTTC. Translation gives CASSSGSAYEQYF.

The V and J genes are TRBV4-2 and TRBJ2-7; maybe TRBD1 (6 bases). The V gene lost 0 bases and the J gene lost 4 bases, with 10 bases spanning the gap. The CDR3 totals 14 residues. The germline CDR1 and CDR2 sequences are LGHNA and YNFKEQ. CDR3 region: CASSQDPGEYEQYF. CDR3 DNA: TGTGCCAGCAGCCAAGATCCAGGGGAATACGAGCAGTACTTC.

The V call is TRBV10-3, the J call TRBJ2-5; 8 bases fit TRBD1. Germline V gene data show CDR1 as ENHRY and CDR2 as SYGVKD. The CDR3 has 14 amino acids. The trim removed 5 bases at V and 1 base at J, leaving 3 bases unmatched. This CDR3 is CAISTGGPQETQYF. CDR3 bases: TGTGCCATCAGTACAGGGGGGCCCCAAGAGACCCAGTACTTC.

The chain recombines TRBV7-3 with TRBJ2-2; no clear D. The CDR3 totals 13 residues. CDR1 and CDR2 from the germline V gene are SGHTA and FQGTGA. Deletions cut 3 bases from V and 6 bases from J, with 8 bases between. Here the CDR3 DNA reads TGTGCCAGCAGCTTGGTCACCTCCGGGGAGCTGTTTTTT. Its translation is CASSLVTSGELFF.

This clonotype was counted at least ten times. The gene calls are TRBV7-2 and TRBJ1-1; D gene uncertain. CDR1 and CDR2 (germline): SGHTA, FQGNSA. Trimming took 7 bases from V and 4 from J, leaving 13 bases between them. The length of the CDR3 is 13 residues. The CDR3 sequence is CASTSGVGTEAFF. CDR3 nucleotide sequence: TGTGCCAGCACTAGCGGGGTGGGCACTGAAGCTTTCTTT.

This clonotype has a count of ten or more. The rearrangement links TRBV12-3 or TRBV12-4 to TRBJ1-1; TRBD1 might be the D (5 bases). This CDR3 contains 15 residues. V was trimmed by 5 bases and J by 1 base, leaving 14 bases between them. CDR3 sequence reads: CASSNTPGSNTEAFF. Here the CDR3 DNA reads TGTGCCAGCAGTAATACACCAGGGTCGAACACTGAAGCTTTCTTT.

The V and J genes are TRBV11-2 and TRBJ1-4, with D uncertain. V shed 5 bases and J shed 8 bases, with 15 bases lying between them. CDR1 is SGHAT, CDR2 FQNNGV, per germline. The CDR3 extends over 14 amino acids. As DNA, the CDR3 is TGTGCCAGCAGCCCGACCCCCTCCGGGGAAAAACTGTTTTTT. This codes for CASSPTPSGEKLFF. Based on the CDR3 plus reference TRBV11-2 and TRBJ1-4, the full variable domain is EAGVAQSPRYKIIEKRQSVAFWCNPISGHATLYWYQQILGQGPKLLIQFQNNGVVDDSQLPKDRFSAERLKGVDSTLKIQPAKLEDSAVYLCASSPTPSGEKLFFGSGTQLSVL.